This T cell receptor (beta chain) was captured by sequencing in a study of tumor and adjacent non-tumor tissue in lung cancer. A note on this clonotype: A much larger clone is a single base away; this may be a read error.

TCRbeta libraries were built with three rounds of nested PCR, modified from ARM-PCR. TCRdb itself ran the multiplex PCR reads through MiXCR, one entry per CDR3 protein. This table holds roughly 200,000 distinct CDR3 sequences, 70% to 75% found once. CDR3 length equals 14 residues. V was trimmed by 1 base and J by 1 base, leaving 8 bases between them. Looked up from germline, CDR1 is DFQATT and CDR2 is SNEGSKA (reference sequence). No cell sorting was done before RNA was extracted from the tissue. The chain recombines TRBV20-1 with TRBJ1-5; D not resolved. Sequencing was done on a sample of lung tumor tissue. The receptor comes from a man in his 60s with non-small cell lung cancer. CDR3 DNA sequence: TGCAGTGCTAGAGTAGGGCGGAGCAATCAGCCCCAGCATTTT. Protein product: CSARVGRSNQPQHF.